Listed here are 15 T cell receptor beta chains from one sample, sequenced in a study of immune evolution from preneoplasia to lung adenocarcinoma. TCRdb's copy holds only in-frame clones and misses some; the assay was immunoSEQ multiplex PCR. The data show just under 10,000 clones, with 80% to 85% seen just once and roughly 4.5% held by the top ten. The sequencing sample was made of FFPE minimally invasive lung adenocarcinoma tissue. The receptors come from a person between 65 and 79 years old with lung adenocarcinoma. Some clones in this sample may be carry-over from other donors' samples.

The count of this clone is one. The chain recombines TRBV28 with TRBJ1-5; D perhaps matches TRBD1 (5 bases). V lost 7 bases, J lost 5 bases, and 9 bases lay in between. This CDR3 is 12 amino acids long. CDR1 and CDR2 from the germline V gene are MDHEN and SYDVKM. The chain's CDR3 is CASKTRDQPQHF. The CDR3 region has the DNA TGTGCCAGCAAAACCAGGGATCAGCCCCAGCATTTT.

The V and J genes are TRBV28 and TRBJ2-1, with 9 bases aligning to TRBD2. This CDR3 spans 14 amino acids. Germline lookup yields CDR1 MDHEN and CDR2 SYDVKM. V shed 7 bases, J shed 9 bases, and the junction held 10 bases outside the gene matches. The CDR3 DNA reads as TGTGCCAGCATGCGGGGGGGCATTATAAGTGAGCAGTTCTTC. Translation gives CASMRGGIISEQFF.

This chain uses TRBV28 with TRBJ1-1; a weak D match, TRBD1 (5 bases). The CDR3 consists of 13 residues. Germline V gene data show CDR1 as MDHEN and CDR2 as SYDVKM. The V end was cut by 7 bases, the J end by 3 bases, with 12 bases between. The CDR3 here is CASNPTVYTEAFF. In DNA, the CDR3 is TGTGCCAGCAACCCGACAGTTTACACTGAAGCTTTCTTT.

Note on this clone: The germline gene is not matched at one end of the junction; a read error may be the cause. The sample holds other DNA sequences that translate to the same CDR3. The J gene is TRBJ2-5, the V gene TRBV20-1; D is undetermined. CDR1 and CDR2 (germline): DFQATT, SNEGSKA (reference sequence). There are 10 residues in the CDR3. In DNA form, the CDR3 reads TGCAGTGCTAGAGAAGAGACCCAATACTTC. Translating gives CSAREETQYF.

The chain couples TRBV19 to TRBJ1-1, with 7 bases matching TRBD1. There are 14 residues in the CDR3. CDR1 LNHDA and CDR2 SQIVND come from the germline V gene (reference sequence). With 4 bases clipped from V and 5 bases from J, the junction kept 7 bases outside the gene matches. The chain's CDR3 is CASSKGALETEAFF. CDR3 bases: TGTGCCAGTAGTAAGGGGGCGCTGGAAACTGAAGCTTTCTTT.

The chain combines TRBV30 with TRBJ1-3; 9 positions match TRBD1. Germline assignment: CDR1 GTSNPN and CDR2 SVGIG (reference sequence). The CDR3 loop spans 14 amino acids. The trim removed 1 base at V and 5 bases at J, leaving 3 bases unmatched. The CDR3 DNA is TGTGCCTGGAGTGCTGGGACAGGGAGAAACACCATATATTTT. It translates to CAWSAGTGRNTIYF.

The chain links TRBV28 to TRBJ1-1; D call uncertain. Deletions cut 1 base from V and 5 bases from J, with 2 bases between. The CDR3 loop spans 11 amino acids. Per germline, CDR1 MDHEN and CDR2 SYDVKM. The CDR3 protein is CASSLLTEAFF. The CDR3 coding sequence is TGTGCCAGCAGTTTATTAACTGAAGCTTTCTTT.

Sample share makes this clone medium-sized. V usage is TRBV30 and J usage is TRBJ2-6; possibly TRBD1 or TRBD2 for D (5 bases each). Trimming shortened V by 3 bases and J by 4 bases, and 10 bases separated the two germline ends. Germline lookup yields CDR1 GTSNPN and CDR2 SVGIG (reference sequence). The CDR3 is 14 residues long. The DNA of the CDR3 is TGTGCCTGGAGCGCCTGGGGGGGGGCCAACGTCCTGACTTTC. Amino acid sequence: CAWSAWGGANVLTF.

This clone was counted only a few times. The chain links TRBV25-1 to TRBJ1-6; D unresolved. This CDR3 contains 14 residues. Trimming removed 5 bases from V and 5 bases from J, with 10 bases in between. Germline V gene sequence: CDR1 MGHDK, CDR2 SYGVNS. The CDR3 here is CASSRGVDNSPLHF. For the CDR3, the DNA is TGTGCCAGCAGTCGGGGAGTTGATAATTCACCCCTCCACTTT.

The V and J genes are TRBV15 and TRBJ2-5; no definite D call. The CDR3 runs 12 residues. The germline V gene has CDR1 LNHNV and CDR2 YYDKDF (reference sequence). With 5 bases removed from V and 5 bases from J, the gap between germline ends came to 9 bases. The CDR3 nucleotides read TGTGCCACCAGCCCCCGGTGGGAGACCCAGTACTTC. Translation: CATSPRWETQYF.

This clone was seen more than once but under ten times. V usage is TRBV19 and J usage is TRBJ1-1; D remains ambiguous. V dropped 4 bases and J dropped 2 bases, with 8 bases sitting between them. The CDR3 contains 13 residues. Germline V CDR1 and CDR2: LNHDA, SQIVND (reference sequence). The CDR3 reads CASSKQVNTEAFF. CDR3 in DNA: TGTGCCAGTAGTAAGCAGGTAAACACTGAAGCTTTCTTT.

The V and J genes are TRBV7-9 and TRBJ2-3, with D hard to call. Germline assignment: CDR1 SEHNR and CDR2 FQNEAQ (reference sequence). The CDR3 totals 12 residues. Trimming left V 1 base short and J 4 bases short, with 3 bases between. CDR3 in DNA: TGTGCCAGCAGCTTAGTCCCAGATACGCAGTATTTT. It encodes CASSLVPDTQYF.

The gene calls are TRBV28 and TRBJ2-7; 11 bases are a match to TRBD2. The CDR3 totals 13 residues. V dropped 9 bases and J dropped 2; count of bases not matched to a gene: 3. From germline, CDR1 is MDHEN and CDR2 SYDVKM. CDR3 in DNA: TGTGCCAGTGGGACTAGCGGAGCCTACGAGCAGTACTTC. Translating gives CASGTSGAYEQYF.

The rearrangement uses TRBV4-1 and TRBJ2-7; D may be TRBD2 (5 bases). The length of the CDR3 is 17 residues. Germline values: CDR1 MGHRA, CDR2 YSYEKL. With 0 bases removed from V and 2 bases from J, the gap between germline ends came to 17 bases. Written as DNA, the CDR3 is TGCGCCAGCAGCCAAGATGAGGAGGACGGCAACACCTACGAGCAGTACTTC. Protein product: CASSQDEEDGNTYEQYF.

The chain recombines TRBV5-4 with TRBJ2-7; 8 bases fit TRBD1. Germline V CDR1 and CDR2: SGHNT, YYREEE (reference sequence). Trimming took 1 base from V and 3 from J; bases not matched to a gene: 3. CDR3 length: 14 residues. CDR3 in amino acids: CASSLRGQDYEQYF. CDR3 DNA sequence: TGTGCCAGCAGCTTGAGGGGACAGGACTACGAGCAGTACTTC. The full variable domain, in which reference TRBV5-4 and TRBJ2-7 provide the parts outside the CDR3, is ETGVTQSPTHLIKTRGQQVTLRCSSQSGHNTVSWYQQALGQGPQFIFQYYREEENGRGNFPPRFSGLQFPNYSSELNVNALELDDSALYLCASSLRGQDYEQYFGPGTRLTVT.